Each of the 23 T cell receptor beta chains below was sequenced from the same sample in a study of cytomegalovirus exposure and HLA in healthy donors. PCR involved 60 Vbeta and 13 Jbeta primers. The protocol was immunoSEQ multiplex PCR, while the TCRdb copy is restricted to in-frame clones and leaves out a portion. The table lists 100,000 to 150,000 clones, over 65% of them singletons, with 1.8% in the top ten. The specimen was PBMCs. The origin of the receptors is a female donor in good health and CMV-seropositive.

This clone came up once. The CDR3 DNA reads TGTGCCAGCAGTGTTCAACCTAGCTCCTACGAGCAGTACTTC. Protein sequence: CASSVQPSSYEQYF. The chain couples TRBV6-1 to TRBJ2-7; D call uncertain. There are 14 residues in the CDR3. V lost 4 bases, J lost 0 bases, and 10 bases lay in between. CDR1 is MNHNS and CDR2 is SASEGT in the germline V gene.

The chain combines TRBV19 with TRBJ1-1; D is perhaps TRBD1 (6 bases). CDR3 length: 14 amino acids. Germline assignment: CDR1 LNHDA and CDR2 SQIVND (reference sequence). V dropped 3 bases and J dropped 1 base, with 9 bases sitting between them. CDR3 DNA sequence: TGTGCCAGTAGTATGTGGGACACGAACACTGAAGCTTTCTTT. Its protein product is CASSMWDTNTEAFF.

The chain employs TRBV18 and TRBJ1-3, with unresolved D. Trimming left V 0 bases short and J 4 bases short, with 10 bases between. Germline assignment: CDR1 KGHSH and CDR2 LQKENI. CDR3 length equals 15 residues. The CDR3 nucleotides read TGTGCCAGCTCACCACCAGGAGACCCCGGAAACACCATATATTTT. This gives the protein CASSPPGDPGNTIYF.

The chain couples TRBV7-9 to TRBJ1-3; 10 bases match TRBD1. Trimming at V came to 8 bases and at J to 1 base, leaving 8 bases not matched to a gene. Germline CDR1 is SEHNR and CDR2 is FQNEAQ (reference sequence). The CDR3 length is 16 residues. The CDR3 region is CASDPGQGLSGNTIYF. The CDR3 nucleotides are TGTGCCAGCGACCCGGGACAGGGGTTATCTGGAAACACCATATATTTT. The full variable domain, completed using reference TRBV7-9 and TRBJ1-3, is DTGVSQNPRHKITKRGQNVTFRCDPISEHNRLYWYRQTLGQGPEFLTYFQNEAQLEKSRLLSDRFSAERPKGSFSTLEIQRTEQGDSAMYLCASDPGQGLSGNTIYFGEGSWLTVV.

The chain combines TRBV11-2 with TRBJ1-6; D is unresolved. V was trimmed by 0 bases and J by 7 bases, leaving 4 bases between them. Germline CDR1 and CDR2: SGHAT and FQNNGV. The CDR3 has 13 residues. The DNA of the CDR3 is TGTGCCAGCAGCTTAGAATCGAATTCACCCCTCCACTTT. Translated: CASSLESNSPLHF.

The genes are TRBV5-1 and TRBJ1-3, with D uncertain. V was cut by 0 bases and J by 0 bases, with 13 bases left in between. This CDR3 has 17 residues. From germline, CDR1 is SGHRS and CDR2 YFSETQ. CDR3 region: CASSLEFIGSSGNTIYF. CDR3 nucleotide sequence: TGCGCCAGCAGCTTGGAGTTTATTGGGAGCTCTGGAAACACCATATATTTT. The entire variable domain, with the rest obtained from reference TRBV5-1 and TRBJ1-3, is as follows: KAGVTQTPRYLIKTRGQQVTLSCSPISGHRSVSWYQQTPGQGLQFLFEYFSETQRNKGNFPGRFSGRQFSNSRSEMNVSTLELGDSALYLCASSLEFIGSSGNTIYFGEGSWLTVV.

This clone was observed a few times. J is TRBJ1-5 and V is TRBV28, with D unresolved. V shed 3 bases and J shed 4 bases, with 16 bases lying between them. This CDR3 spans 16 amino acids. CDR1 and CDR2 from the germline V gene are MDHEN and SYDVKM. This chain's CDR3 is CASSLPGRQLNQPQHF. As DNA, the CDR3 is TGTGCCAGCAGTTTGCCCGGCAGGCAGTTGAATCAGCCCCAGCATTTT.

The CDR3 nucleotides read TGTGCCAGCAGCTTAGAAGGTAGCGGGAGGTTCGCGAACACCGGGGAGCTGTTTTTT. Translating gives CASSLEGSGRFANTGELFF. The rearrangement uses TRBV7-9 and TRBJ2-2; 10 bases are a match to TRBD2. This CDR3 region has 19 residues. With 1 base clipped from V and 0 bases from J, the junction kept 8 bases outside the gene matches. In germline, CDR1 is SEHNR, CDR2 FQNEAQ (reference sequence).

CDR3 DNA: TGTGCCAGCAGCTTAGCGGGAGGCCTCAATGAGCAGTTCTTC. It codes for CASSLAGGLNEQFF. The genes are TRBV7-3 and TRBJ2-1, with 8 bases aligning to TRBD2. In germline, CDR1 is SGHTA, CDR2 FQGTGA. CDR3 length: 14 residues. The V and J ends lost 2 bases and 6 bases, in that order; junction bases with no gene match: 3. The variable domain in full, with the rest retrieved from reference TRBV7-3 and TRBJ2-1, is GAGVSQTPSNKVTEKGKYVELRCDPISGHTALYWYRQSLGQGPEFLIYFQGTGAADDSGLPNDRFFAVRPEGSVSTLKIQRTERGDSAVYLCASSLAGGLNEQFFGPGTRLTVL.

The chain joins TRBV10-3 to TRBJ1-2; a possible D gene is TRBD1 (6 bases). Germline values: CDR1 ENHRY, CDR2 SYGVKD. V lost 3 bases, J lost 3 bases, and 8 bases lay in between. CDR3 length: 13 residues. CDR3 nucleotide sequence: TGTGCCATCAGTGAAGAGGGGGACTATGGCTACACCTTC. Translated: CAISEEGDYGYTF.

The CDR3 region has the DNA TGTGCCAGCAGATCTTCAGGGATCAACTATGGCTACACCTTC. It is translated as CASRSSGINYGYTF. The chain carries TRBV27 and TRBJ1-2; perhaps TRBD1 as D (5 bases). CDR1 and CDR2 from the germline V gene are MNHEY and SMNVEV (reference sequence). This CDR3 has 14 amino acids. The V gene lost 6 bases and the J gene lost 2 bases, with 13 bases spanning the gap.

The chain recombines TRBV29-1 with TRBJ1-2, with TRBD1 as a possible D gene (6 bases). Deletions cut 4 bases from V and 5 bases from J, with 11 bases between. CDR1 is SQVTM and CDR2 is ANQGSEA in the germline V gene. This CDR3 region has 12 residues. Here the CDR3 reads CSVGQGKYGYTF. CDR3 coding DNA: TGCAGCGTTGGGCAGGGGAAATATGGCTACACCTTC.

This CDR3 reads CASSSDYQSYNEQFF. The CDR3 DNA sequence: TGTGCCAGCAGCTCGGACTACCAATCCTACAATGAGCAGTTCTTC. V usage is TRBV6-1 and J usage is TRBJ2-1, with a possible D match to TRBD2 (6 bases). The CDR3 runs 15 residues. With 6 bases removed from V and 1 base from J, the gap between germline ends came to 13 bases. Germline CDR1 reads MNHNS; CDR2 reads SASEGT.

This clone was recorded only once. The chain has TRBV6-5 and TRBJ2-1, with a possible D match to TRBD1 (7 bases). Trimming took 0 bases from V and 7 from J, leaving 13 bases between them. Germline V gene data show CDR1 as MNHEY and CDR2 as SVGAGI. CDR3 length: 15 residues. The CDR3 loop is CASSYSLQGRNEQFF. As DNA, the CDR3 is TGTGCCAGCAGTTACTCGTTACAGGGGAGGAATGAGCAGTTCTTC.

The chain has TRBV6-1 and TRBJ2-1; 9 positions agree with TRBD2. The CDR3 loop spans 15 amino acids. CDR1 MNHNS and CDR2 SASEGT come from the germline V gene. The V and J ends lost 4 bases and 4 bases, in that order; junction bases with no gene match: 5. The CDR3: CASSAGLAGYNEQFF. DNA for the CDR3: TGTGCCAGCAGTGCCGGGCTAGCGGGGTACAATGAGCAGTTCTTC.

The chain couples TRBV7-9 to TRBJ2-3; TRBD2 matches at 7 bases. The CDR3 spans 16 residues. V lost 5 bases and J lost 0; bases outside the gene matches: 8. Germline lookup yields CDR1 SEHNR and CDR2 FQNEAQ (reference sequence). CDR3 amino acids: CASSPLGAGSTDTQYF. Here the CDR3 DNA reads TGTGCCAGCAGCCCTTTAGGAGCGGGGAGCACAGATACGCAGTATTTT.

This chain connects TRBV6-6 to TRBJ2-7; weak D call: TRBD1 (5 bases). V lost 7 bases and J lost 3, with 10 bases in between. Germline lookup yields CDR1 MNHNY and CDR2 SVGAGI (reference sequence). CDR3 length equals 12 residues. CDR3: CASKAGFYEQYF. In nucleotides, the CDR3 is TGTGCCAGCAAGGCAGGGTTCTACGAGCAGTACTTC.

This chain uses TRBV9 with TRBJ2-5, with D tentatively TRBD2 (6 bases). Germline loops: CDR1 SGDLS, CDR2 YYNGEE. The V end lost 4 bases, the J end lost 5 bases, and 18 bases lay between the germline ends. This CDR3 has 15 residues. The CDR3 sequence is CASSPQWRGRETQYF. In nucleotides, the CDR3 is TGTGCCAGCAGCCCGCAATGGCGGGGTAGGGAGACCCAGTACTTC.

This clone has just one count. V and J are TRBV9 and TRBJ2-2; 7 nucleotides agree with TRBD2. Per the germline V gene, CDR1 is SGDLS and CDR2 is YYNGEE. V lost 2 bases, J lost 5 bases, and 3 bases stayed unmatched. The CDR3 totals 14 residues. In DNA form, the CDR3 reads TGTGCCAGCAGCGTTCAAGCGGGGACCGGGGAGCTGTTTTTT. It is translated as CASSVQAGTGELFF.

The V and J genes are TRBV13 and TRBJ2-3; 8 bases are shared with TRBD2. CDR1 is PRHDT, CDR2 FYEKMQ, per germline (reference sequence). CDR3 length equals 16 residues. The ends lost 5 bases at V and 0 bases at J; junction bases unmatched: 7. Here the CDR3 reads CASSKLSGTSTDTQYF. In nucleotides, the CDR3 is TGTGCCAGCAGCAAACTTAGCGGGACTAGCACAGATACGCAGTATTTT.

The chain is built from TRBV5-4 and TRBJ2-7; D perhaps matches TRBD1 (6 bases). V dropped 0 bases and J dropped 3 bases, with 10 bases sitting between them. CDR1 is SGHNT and CDR2 is YYREEE in the germline V gene (reference sequence). CDR3 length: 14 amino acids. The CDR3 here is CASSLEQGFYEQYF. In DNA form, the CDR3 reads TGTGCCAGCAGCTTGGAACAGGGTTTCTACGAGCAGTACTTC.

V usage is TRBV30 and J usage is TRBJ2-1; D gene unclear. V was shortened by 5 bases and J by 0 bases, with 8 bases between the two germline ends. Germline values: CDR1 GTSNPN, CDR2 SVGIG (reference sequence). The CDR3 extends over 13 amino acids. CDR3 sequence reads: CAWSLSSYNEQFF. The DNA for the CDR3 is TGTGCCTGGTCGTTGAGCTCCTACAATGAGCAGTTCTTC.

The chain is built from TRBV6-6 and TRBJ1-5; the D gene is possibly TRBD1 (5 bases). V lost 6 bases to trimming and J lost 3 bases, with 12 bases between them. The CDR3 is made up of 14 amino acids. Germline-derived CDR1 and CDR2 are MNHNY and SVGAGI (reference sequence). This CDR3 reads CASRADSSNQPQHF. The CDR3 DNA sequence: TGTGCCAGCAGAGCCGACAGTTCCAATCAGCCCCAGCATTTT.